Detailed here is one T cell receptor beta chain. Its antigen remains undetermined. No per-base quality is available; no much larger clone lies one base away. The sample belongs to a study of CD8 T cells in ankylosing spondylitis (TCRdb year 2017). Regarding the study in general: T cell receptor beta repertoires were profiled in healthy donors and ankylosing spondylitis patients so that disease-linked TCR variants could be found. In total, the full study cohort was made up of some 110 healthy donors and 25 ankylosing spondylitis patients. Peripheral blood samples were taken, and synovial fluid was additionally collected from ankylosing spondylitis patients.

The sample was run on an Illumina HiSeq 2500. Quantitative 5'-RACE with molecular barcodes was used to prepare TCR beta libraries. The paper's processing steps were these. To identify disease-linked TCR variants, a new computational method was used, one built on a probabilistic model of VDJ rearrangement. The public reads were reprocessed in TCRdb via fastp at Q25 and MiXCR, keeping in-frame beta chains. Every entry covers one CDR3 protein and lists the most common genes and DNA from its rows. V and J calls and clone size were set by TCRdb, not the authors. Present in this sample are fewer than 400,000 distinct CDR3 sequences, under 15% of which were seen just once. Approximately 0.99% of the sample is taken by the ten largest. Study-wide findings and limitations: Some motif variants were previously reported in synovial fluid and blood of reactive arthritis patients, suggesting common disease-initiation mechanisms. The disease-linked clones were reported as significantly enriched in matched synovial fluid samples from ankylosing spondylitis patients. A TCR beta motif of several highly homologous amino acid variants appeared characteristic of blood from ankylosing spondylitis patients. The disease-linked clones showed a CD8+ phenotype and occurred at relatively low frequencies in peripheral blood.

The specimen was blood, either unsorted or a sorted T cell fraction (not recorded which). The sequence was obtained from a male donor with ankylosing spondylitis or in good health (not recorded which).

CDR3 loop: CASSLAREGNEQFF. Read as DNA, the sequence is TGTGCCAGCAGCTTAGCGCGGGAGGGCAATGAGCAGTTCTTC. The V gene is TRBV7-2 and the J gene is TRBJ2-1; a stretch of 9 junction bases matches TRBD2. From V the trimming removes 0 bases and from J it removes 6 bases, while the gene matches leave 0 bases of the junction unaccounted for. From cysteine to phenylalanine, the CDR3 is 14 amino acids long. Solely the CDR3 DNA is kept, with 42 bases framed from the first base. CDR1 and CDR2, looked up from the germline V gene, are SGHTA and FQGNSA.